This T cell receptor (beta chain) was captured in a study of T cell repertoires in cytomegalovirus infection. Study-level findings and limits: The ex vivo response was dominated by HLA-C-restricted CMV-specific TCR beta clonotypes. Public TCR beta family frequency separated CMV-and-HLA carriers, including in an independent cohort.

TCRdb ran MiXCR on the reads and lists one entry per CDR3 protein. Of 90,000 to 120,000 distinct CDR3 sequences in the sample, under 45% were seen once. CDR3 length: 15 amino acids. The V segment lost 6 bases and the J segment 4 bases; nucleotides outside the gene matches: 8. Of note for this clonotype: What it binds is not known.

The sequence was collected from a human donor in good health (CMV status not recorded). Some clones in this sample may be carry-over from other donors' samples. V is TRBV12-3 or TRBV12-4 and J is TRBJ1-4, with 7 bases fitting TRBD1. The sample consisted of CD8+ T cells from cultured PBMCs, taken from culture after CMV antigen stimulation. Here the CDR3 DNA reads TGTGCCAGCAGGGCGGGAGACAGGGATAATGAAAAACTGTTTTTT. Translating gives CASRAGDRDNEKLFF.